A single sample is the source of the 10 T cell receptor beta chains below, sequenced in a study of T cells in localized non-small cell lung cancer. TCRdb's table, derived via immunoSEQ multiplex PCR, lists solely in-frame clones and lacks some. The sample has about 5,900 clones; under 30% are singletons. Sequencing was performed on lung tumor tissue, taken before any cancer treatment. The receptors were sampled from a female donor over 55 with stage I lung adenocarcinoma.

This chain joins TRBV30 and TRBJ1-5; no clear D gene. The CDR3 has 12 amino acids. The germline V gene has CDR1 GTSNPN and CDR2 SVGIG (reference sequence). The V gene lost 4 bases and the J gene lost 5 bases, with 9 bases spanning the gap. As DNA, the CDR3 is TGTGCCTGGAAGGGCCTAGATCAGCCCCAGCATTTT. This codes for CAWKGLDQPQHF.

This clone was counted a few times. The chain links TRBV6-8 to TRBJ1-5, with D possibly matching TRBD1 (5 bases). The germline V and J ends were trimmed by 10 bases and 5 bases, with 15 bases remaining between them. This CDR3 has 13 amino acids. Germline-derived CDR1 and CDR2 are MNHGY and SAAAGT. The CDR3 coding sequence is TGTGCCACTTCGCTGGGGGAGGATCAGCCCCAGCATTTT. This codes for CATSLGEDQPQHF.

Turning to this clone: This same CDR3 is encoded by further DNA sequences in the sample. V usage is TRBV6-8 and J usage is TRBJ1-4; 9 bases fit TRBD1. The junction had 8 bases not matched to a gene; V was cut back by 7 bases and J by 8 bases. CDR3 length equals 14 residues. Germline V gene data show CDR1 as MNHGY and CDR2 as SAAAGT. The CDR3 nucleotides are TGTGCCAGCACCCCGGGGACAGGGAGGGAAAAACTGTTTTTT. As protein: CASTPGTGREKLFF.

The CDR3 nucleotides read TGTGCTAGTGGTTTTGAGACGGGAGGAAGAGAGACCCAGTACTTC. This encodes CASGFETGGRETQYF. This chain joins TRBV12-5 and TRBJ2-5; the match to TRBD2 covers 7 bases. This CDR3 spans 15 amino acids. Germline V CDR1 and CDR2: LGHNT, FRNRAP. J was trimmed by 4 bases and V by 3 bases; bases with no gene match: 8.

The genes are TRBV12-5 and TRBJ2-1; D uncertain. Per the germline V gene, CDR1 is LGHNT and CDR2 is FRNRAP. The CDR3 loop spans 11 amino acids. CDR3 DNA: TGTGCCAGCCGCCTCTACAATGAGCAGTTCTTC. This sequence encodes CASRLYNEQFF.

The chain joins TRBV11-3 to TRBJ2-5; 7 nucleotides line up with TRBD2. The J segment lost 3 bases and the V segment lost 4 bases, leaving 11 bases of the junction unmatched. This CDR3 region has 16 residues. The germline CDR1 and CDR2 sequences are SGHNT and YENEEA. The CDR3: CASSCDGRSAEETQYF. CDR3 nucleotides: TGTGCCAGCAGCTGCGACGGGAGGTCGGCAGAAGAGACCCAGTACTTC.

This clone is labeled as medium-sized. V gene TRBV28 combines with J gene TRBJ2-1, with TRBD2 matching over 11 bases. The length of the CDR3 is 16 residues. The germline CDR1 and CDR2 sequences are MDHEN and SYDVKM. With V trimmed by 4 bases and J by 5 bases, 7 bases remained unmatched. The CDR3 DNA reads as TGTGCCAGCAGTTCCCCGCTAGCGGGAGGCGACAATGAGCAGTTCTTC. This codes for CASSSPLAGGDNEQFF.

This clone came up a few times. The gene calls are TRBV11-3 and TRBJ1-4; D remains ambiguous. The CDR3 loop spans 15 amino acids. The germline CDR1 and CDR2 sequences are SGHNT and YENEEA. V was clipped by 2 bases and J by 7 bases, with 14 bases between them. Here the CDR3 reads CASSLSGATAEKLFF. The CDR3 nucleotides read TGTGCCAGCAGCTTAAGTGGCGCTACGGCTGAAAAACTGTTTTTT. Full variable domain (outside the CDR3, taken from reference TRBV11-3 and TRBJ1-4): EAGVVQSPRYKIIEKKQPVAFWCNPISGHNTLYWYLQNLGQGPELLIRYENEEAVDDSQLPKDRFSAERLKGVDSTLKIQPAELGDSAVYLCASSLSGATAEKLFFGSGTQLSVL.

The chain joins TRBV19 to TRBJ2-5; 8 nucleotides match TRBD2. Germline CDR1 is LNHDA and CDR2 is SQIVND (reference sequence). The junction had 11 bases not matched to a gene; V was cut back by 6 bases and J by 5 bases. The CDR3 contains 15 residues. The CDR3 reads CASSGGAGVGETQYF. CDR3 nucleotides: TGTGCCAGTAGCGGGGGAGCGGGAGTGGGGGAGACCCAGTACTTC.

This chain joins TRBV30 and TRBJ2-3; perhaps TRBD2 as D (5 bases). This CDR3 is built from 15 residues. Germline CDR1 GTSNPN, CDR2 SVGIG (reference sequence). The ends were cut back, 1 base at V and 2 bases at J, with 13 bases in the middle. The CDR3 coding sequence is TGTGCCTGGAGTGGAGGGCTAGCTAACACAGATACGCAGTATTTT. It encodes CAWSGGLANTDTQYF.